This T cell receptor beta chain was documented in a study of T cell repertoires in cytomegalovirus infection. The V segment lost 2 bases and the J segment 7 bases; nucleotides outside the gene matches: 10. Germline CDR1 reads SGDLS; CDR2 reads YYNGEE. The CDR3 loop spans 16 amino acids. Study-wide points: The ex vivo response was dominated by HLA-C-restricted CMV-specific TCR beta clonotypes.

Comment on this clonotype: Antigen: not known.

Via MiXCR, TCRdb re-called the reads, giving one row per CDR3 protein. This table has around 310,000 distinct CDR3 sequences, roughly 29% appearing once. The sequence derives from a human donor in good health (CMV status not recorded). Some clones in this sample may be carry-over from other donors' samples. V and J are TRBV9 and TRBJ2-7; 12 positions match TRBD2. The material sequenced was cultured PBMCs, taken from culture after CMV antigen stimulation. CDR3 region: CASSVSTSGSLKEQYF. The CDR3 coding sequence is TGTGCCAGCAGCGTCTCGACTAGCGGGAGCTTGAAGGAGCAGTACTTC.